This T cell receptor beta chain was sequenced for a study of beta chain features in type 1 diabetes. Notes on this clone: The antigen is not known.

The V gene lost 3 bases and the J gene lost 9 bases, with 11 bases spanning the gap. This CDR3 is built from 12 residues. CDR1 SGDLS and CDR2 YYNGEE come from the germline V gene. Overall study results and limits: Type 1 diabetes patients had moderately but significantly shorter TCRB CDR3s in all four CD4+ subsets. PCR might favor shorter templates, equally in patients and controls.

The investigators reverse transcribed all of the isolated RNA, so they sequenced expressed TCRB transcripts. Profiled with immunoSEQ multiplex PCR; TCRdb holds only in-frame clones, not every one. The sample carries 220,000 or so clones, 68% recorded once. The clonotype comes from a young man in good health. Material: naive CD4+ T cells from blood. The rearrangement links TRBV9 to TRBJ2-3; D unresolved. This CDR3 is CASSDPPRTQYF. CDR3 sequence (DNA): TGTGCCAGCAGCGACCCCCCTAGGACGCAGTATTTT.